The rows below give T cell receptor beta chains drawn from one sample of a study of blood T cell repertoires in COVID-19. Only in-frame clones appear in the TCRdb table, and some are missing; sequencing was by immunoSEQ multiplex PCR. Of 150,000 or so clones detected, about 83% appear once; the ten largest clones hold 5.8%. Specimen: PBMCs or T cells enriched from blood (not recorded which). The receptors come from a woman in her forties or fifties who had been exposed to COVID-19. Both conserved end residues are part of each CDR3. A D gene is named only where the DNA matches it firmly. Expanded clones get a size class; other rows say once, few or many, or leave the size out.

v_gene	j_gene	d_gene	abundance	len	CDR3nt	CDR3aa
TRBV12-3/TRBV12-4	TRBJ1-1	-	-	12	TGTGCCAGCAGCACAGGGATTACTGAAGCTTTCTTT	CASSTGITEAFF
TRBV7-9	TRBJ1-1	-	once	14	TGTGCCAGCAGTCTAGTCGGGGACATCACTGAAGCTTTCTTT	CASSLVGDITEAFF
TRBV19	TRBJ1-5	TRBD1	few	16	TGTGCCAGTAGTGTCGCAGGGGGCGCGGGCAATCAGCCCCAGCATTTT	CASSVAGGAGNQPQHF
TRBV12-3/TRBV12-4	TRBJ1-1	-	-	13	TGTGCCAGCTCTCTGGGAGTAAACACTGAAGCTTTCTTT	CASSLGVNTEAFF
TRBV24-1	TRBJ1-5	-	-	13	TGTGCCACCAGTGACCTCCGGGGGCAGCCCCAGCATTTT	CATSDLRGQPQHF
TRBV9	TRBJ2-3	-	-	13	TGTGCCAGCAGCGTCCCCCCTGCAGATACGCAGTATTTT	CASSVPPADTQYF
TRBV2	TRBJ1-1	TRBD1	-	15	TGTGCCAGCAGCCGGGACAGGGACAATATCGGGATAGGTTTCTTT	CASSRDRDNIGIGFF
TRBV29-1	TRBJ2-5	-	-	13	TGCAGCGTTGGGCGGATTTTTGGAGAGACCCAGTACTTC	CSVGRIFGETQYF
TRBV3-1/TRBV3-2	TRBJ1-6	-	-	14	TGTGCCAGCAGCCAAGTTGACAGTTCGTCACCCCTCCACTTT	CASSQVDSSSPLHF
TRBV7-9	TRBJ1-3	-	-	15	TGTGCCAGCAGCTTAGGAGTAGCCTCTGGAAACACCATATATTTT	CASSLGVASGNTIYF
TRBV6-5	TRBJ2-2	-	once	14	TGTGCCAGCAGTTACGGGCACTTCACCGGGGAGCTGTTTTTT	CASSYGHFTGELFF
TRBV11-2	TRBJ1-2	-	-	14	TGTGCCAGCAGCACTATGACAGCCCACTATGGCTACACCTTC	CASSTMTAHYGYTF
TRBV9	TRBJ2-1	-	-	14	TGTGCCAGCAGCGTAAATGCGGGGCAAGACGTGCAGTTCTTC	CASSVNAGQDVQFF
TRBV6-2/TRBV6-3	TRBJ1-5	TRBD1	-	15	TGTGCCAGCAGTTCGGACAGGGGAAGCAATCAGCCCCAGCATTTT	CASSSDRGSNQPQHF
TRBV18	TRBJ2-2	TRBD2	-	18	TGTGCCAGCTCACCCCGCCCTAGCGGGGGGGCAAACACCGGGGAGCTGTTTTTT	CASSPRPSGGANTGELFF
TRBV5-4	TRBJ2-3	TRBD2	-	18	TGTGCCAGCAGCTTGGGAGAGTTAGCGGGGGGAGGACGAGATACGCAGTATTTT	CASSLGELAGGGRDTQYF
TRBV5-4	TRBJ2-3	TRBD1	few	14	TGTGCCAGCAGCTCAGGACAGGGGAGGGATACGCAGTATTTT	CASSSGQGRDTQYF
TRBV7-8	TRBJ1-5	-	-	15	TGTGCCAGCAGCTTAGAATCCCAGGGCAATCAGCCCCAGCATTTT	CASSLESQGNQPQHF
TRBV2	TRBJ2-1	TRBD2	-	16	TGTGCCAGCGGAGCCGGGACTAGCGGGTCGTACAATGAGCAGTTCTTC	CASGAGTSGSYNEQFF
TRBV6-5	TRBJ2-7	TRBD1	-	14	TGTGCCATCAGGAAGGGACAGGGTAACAACGAGCAGTACTTC	CAIRKGQGNNEQYF
TRBV5-1	TRBJ1-2	-	once	14	TGCGCCAGCAGTCCCGGGACAACTAACTATGGCTACACCTTC	CASSPGTTNYGYTF
TRBV27	TRBJ1-3	TRBD1	-	16	TGTGCCAGCAGTTTCAGGGGGACGGAGTTGGGAAACACCATATATTTT	CASSFRGTELGNTIYF
TRBV12-5	TRBJ2-7	-	few	13	TGTGCTAGTGGTTTGGCCCTGGGGGGAGGGCAGTACTTC	CASGLALGGGQYF
TRBV5-8	TRBJ2-1	-	-	13	TGTGCCAGCAGCTTTTCTGCGTACAATGAGCAGTTCTTC	CASSFSAYNEQFF
TRBV18	TRBJ2-1	-	-	12	TGTGCCAGCTCACCACCAGGGGATGAGCAGTTCTTC	CASSPPGDEQFF
TRBV15	TRBJ2-7	-	-	14	TGTGCCACCACCACGGGGAGAGGGAACTACGAGCAGTACTTC	CATTTGRGNYEQYF
TRBV28	TRBJ2-6	TRBD1	-	18	TGTGCCAGCAGCCTCACCGGGACAGGGATGTCTGGGGCCAACGTCCTGACTTTC	CASSLTGTGMSGANVLTF
TRBV7-8	TRBJ2-5	-	-	14	TGTGCCACCGGACGTAGTGGGAGTGTGGAGACCCAGTACTTC	CATGRSGSVETQYF
TRBV24-1	TRBJ1-2	-	-	13	TGTGCCACCAGTTCGGACAGTAACTATGGCTACACCTTC	CATSSDSNYGYTF
TRBV11-3	TRBJ2-3	-	-	15	TGTGCCAGCAGCTTATACGGGAAGAGCACAGATACGCAGTATTTT	CASSLYGKSTDTQYF
TRBV9	TRBJ2-1	-	-	15	TGTGCCAGCGGGAGGGGGGGCTCATTTAGCGATGAGCAGTTCTTC	CASGRGGSFSDEQFF
TRBV9	TRBJ2-5	TRBD1	-	15	TGTGCCAGCAGCGCGACAGGGGGTATAAGGGAGACCCAGTACTTC	CASSATGGIRETQYF
TRBV5-6	TRBJ1-2	TRBD1	-	16	TGTGCCAGCAGCTTGATGCTGGACAGGGGTGGTTATGGCTACACCTTC	CASSLMLDRGGYGYTF
TRBV6-6	TRBJ1-1	-	-	15	TGTGCCAGCAGTTATATTGGCAGGGCGGACACTGAAGCTTTCTTT	CASSYIGRADTEAFF
TRBV6-4	TRBJ2-7	TRBD1	-	15	TGTGCCAGCAGTGCGGGACAGGGACCCTTCTACGAGCAGTACTTC	CASSAGQGPFYEQYF